The sequence of this T cell receptor beta chain was determined in a study of tumor-infiltrating lymphocytes in primary liver carcinoma. Study as a whole: The patients had histopathologically diagnosed primary liver carcinoma, and their disease was treated by surgical resection.

Trimming took off 2 bases at V and 5 bases at J, with 12 bases between the two ends. The CDR3 has 14 amino acids. Germline V gene data show CDR1 as SGHRS and CDR2 as YFSETQ. With regard to this clonotype: What it binds is unknown.

Study observations and caveats: Pairs comparing tumor with adjacent tissue or blood overlapped less than pairs drawn from tumor regions. Blood had a significantly lower top-250-clone fraction than tumors did (p = 0.039).

A constant-region primer primed TCR beta cDNA synthesis from about 0.55 ug of total RNA. TCR beta libraries came from three nested multiplex PCR rounds using slightly modified ARM-PCR. The two initial PCR rounds, around 10 cycles each, used TRBV1-TRBV30 forward and C-beta reverse primers. TCRdb redid the calling of the multiplex PCR reads with MiXCR, one entry per CDR3 protein. The sample contains 320,000 or so distinct CDR3 sequences, approximately 65% of which appear only once. Both blood RNA, taken from unsorted whole blood, and germline DNA were extracted. Patients showed chronic HBV infection and an absence of prior treatment.

J is TRBJ2-3 and V is TRBV5-1, with no clear D. Sequenced sample: peripheral blood. This clonotype was sampled from a middle-aged man with primary liver carcinoma and hepatitis B virus infection. This CDR3 is CASSFISGRDTQYF. The CDR3, as DNA: TGCGCCAGCAGCTTTATCTCAGGAAGAGATACGCAGTATTTT.